The clone carrying this T cell receptor (beta chain) was seen a few times. The data belong to a study of blood T cell repertoires in COVID-19. TCRdb's table, derived via immunoSEQ multiplex PCR, lists solely in-frame clones and lacks some. The sample has roughly 340,000 clones, roughly 86% seen once; the top ten hold approximately 1.8%. The V end was cut by 4 bases, the J end by 8 bases, with 14 bases between. Germline CDR1 reads MNHEY; CDR2 reads SMNVEV (reference sequence). CDR3 size: 13 residues. The source is a man aged 40-49 years in a cohort exposed to, infected with or recovered from COVID-19 (not recorded which). Input material: PBMCs or T cells enriched from blood (not recorded which). This rearrangement joins TRBV27 to TRBJ1-2; D gene uncertain. CDR3 DNA sequence: TGTGCCAGCAGTTCTAAAGCCCTTCGAGGCTACACCTTC. Translation gives CASSSKALRGYTF.